Given below is one T cell receptor (beta chain) in context. No antigen is known for it. Indicated time point: naive CD8 control sorted from an acute-time-point sample. This specimen belongs to a study of CD8 T cells in acute hepatitis C reinfection. Study-level points and caveats: Diversity was high, without significant differences between resolver and chronic groups.

Data came from immunoSEQ multiplex PCR; TCRdb stores just in-frame clones and leaves some out. The table records about 38,000 clones, about 83% of them present only once. Germline trimming cut 5 bases from V and 3 bases from J; bases unmatched to any gene: 3. CDR1 and CDR2 (germline): SEHNR, FQNEAQ (reference sequence). The CDR3 contains 16 residues. The source of this sequence is a man aged 25 to 40 with chronic hepatitis C. The sequenced sample was naive CD8+ T cells from PBMCs. The chain joins TRBV7-9 to TRBJ2-1; 14 positions agree with TRBD2. This CDR3 reads CASSRGTSGGYNEQFF. CDR3 nucleotide sequence: TGTGCCAGCAGCCGTGGGACTAGCGGGGGCTACAATGAGCAGTTCTTC.